This T cell receptor beta chain was recovered during a study of CD8 T cells in ankylosing spondylitis (dated by TCRdb to 2016 to 2017). About the full investigation: The study profiled T cell receptor beta repertoires in healthy donors and ankylosing spondylitis patients to find disease-linked TCR variants. Peripheral blood was sampled, and synovial fluid was additionally collected from ankylosing spondylitis patients. The full study cohort comprised 25 or so ankylosing spondylitis patients and 85 to 120 healthy donors.

This clonotype was observed at least ten times. There is no known antigen for this receptor. Within one base of it there is no much larger clone, and no base qualities were kept. Broader findings and caveats from the paper: In peripheral blood, the disease-linked clones were found at relatively low frequencies and had a CD8+ phenotype. The disease-linked clones were reported to be significantly enriched in matched synovial fluid samples from ankylosing spondylitis patients. A TCR beta motif of several highly homologous amino acid variants appeared characteristic of blood from ankylosing spondylitis patients. Some of the motif variants had been reported before in the synovial fluid and blood of reactive arthritis patients, a finding that suggests common disease-initiation mechanisms.

TCRdb shows the sequencer as Illumina HiSeq 2500. TCR beta libraries were prepared by quantitative 5'-RACE with molecular barcodes. Concerning the study's data processing: To identify disease-linked TCR variants, a new computational method was used, one built on a probabilistic model of VDJ rearrangement. The raw public reads went through TCRdb reprocessing: fastp at Q25, MiXCR clone calling, in-frame beta chains kept. Each entry merges the rows of one CDR3 protein and shows their most common DNA and genes. The V and J calls follow TCRdb's processing rather than the paper's. A total of approximately 25,000 distinct CDR3 sequences appear in this sample, under 3% of them only once. 6.5% to 9.5% of the sample is in the top ten clones. Germline trimming amounts to 4 bases on V and 5 bases on J, with 2 as the count of junction bases outside the gene matches. The CDR3, from cysteine to phenylalanine, totals 14 residues. Only CDR3 DNA is held: 42 bases, read in frame from base 1. The CDR1 and CDR2 encoded by the germline V gene are SGDLS and YYNGEE.

The sequence was obtained from a female donor with ankylosing spondylitis or in good health (not recorded which). This chain joins TRBV9 to TRBJ2-2, and TRBD1 aligns with 10 junction nucleotides. Specimen: blood, either unsorted or a sorted T cell fraction (not recorded which). The CDR3 in this case is CASSRTGGTGELFF. The nucleotides are TGTGCCAGCAGCCGGACAGGGGGAACCGGGGAGCTGTTTTTT.